The 25 T cell receptor beta chains presented below share a single source sample, sequenced in a study of vaccination and CD4 T cells after COVID-19. These receptors have no identified antigens. Treatment given: roughly nine-day PBMC culture with coronavirus spike peptide pools or control peptides (ViraFEST assay). These CD4+ T cells came from an unexposed donor, sampled before the COVID-19 pandemic (2011-2018). Cultured CD4+ T cells had their DNA profiled by the Oncomine TCR Beta short-read assay. TCRdb processed the PCR reads anew with MiXCR; each CDR3 protein has one entry. The table lists about 5,900 distinct CDR3 sequences, roughly 34% of them singletons. Sample: CD4+ T cells from blood, cultured in vitro. The receptors here all came from a human donor in good health.

J is TRBJ2-7 and V is TRBV6-1; 7 bases match TRBD2. The CDR3 sequence is 16 residues long. With V trimmed by 5 bases and J by 2 bases, 12 bases remained unmatched. Germline assignment: CDR1 MNHNS and CDR2 SASEGT. The CDR3 sequence is CASSPPERGTTYEQYF. The DNA of the CDR3 is TGTGCCAGCAGTCCCCCTGAGCGGGGCACCACCTACGAGCAGTACTTC.

This sequence joins TRBV20-1 and TRBJ2-1, with 8 bases matching TRBD2. Germline trimming cut 6 bases from V and 6 bases from J; bases unmatched to any gene: 16. Germline assignment: CDR1 DFQATT and CDR2 SNEGSKA (reference sequence). The CDR3 contains 16 residues. CDR3 DNA sequence: TGCAGTGCACCGGGACTAGGGACCCTCGGATCCAATGAGCAGTTCTTC. It translates to CSAPGLGTLGSNEQFF.

The V gene is TRBV19, the J gene TRBJ1-5; D unresolved. V was cut by 2 bases and J by 0 bases, with 8 bases left in between. From germline, CDR1 is LNHDA and CDR2 SQIVND (reference sequence). The CDR3 is 15 amino acids. For the CDR3, the DNA is TGTGCCAGTAGTATACAAGCGTATAGCAATCAGCCCCAGCATTTT. Residues: CASSIQAYSNQPQHF.

The sample holds a few counts of this clonotype. The V call is TRBV18, the J call TRBJ1-5; D remains unclear. This CDR3 contains 17 residues. The germline V gene has CDR1 KGHSH and CDR2 LQKENI. The ends were cut back, 3 bases at V and 6 bases at J, with 21 bases in the middle. Here the CDR3 DNA reads TGTGCCAGCTCACCGAGGCCTACGACACCTAATACTCAGCCCCAGCATTTT. Translation gives CASSPRPTTPNTQPQHF.

V usage is TRBV6-1 and J usage is TRBJ1-1, with a weak D call TRBD1 (5 bases). CDR1 MNHNS and CDR2 SASEGT come from the germline V gene. With 7 bases removed from V and 5 bases from J, the gap between germline ends came to 17 bases. The CDR3 contains 14 residues. The CDR3 sequence is CASIQRGVRTEAFF. The DNA for the CDR3 is TGTGCCAGCATCCAACGGGGGGTCCGGACTGAAGCTTTCTTT.

The J gene is TRBJ2-3, the V gene TRBV19; D remains unclear. V was trimmed by 3 bases and J by 0 bases, leaving 13 bases between them. This CDR3 is built from 16 residues. CDR1 is LNHDA, CDR2 SQIVND, per germline (reference sequence). The CDR3 region is CASSMIQALSTDTQYF. CDR3 DNA sequence: TGTGCCAGTAGTATGATTCAGGCTTTGAGCACAGATACGCAGTATTTT. Full variable domain (missing parts from reference TRBV19 and TRBJ2-3): DGGITQSPKYLFRKEGQNVTLSCEQNLNHDAMYWYRQDPGQGLRLIYYSQIVNDFQKGDIAEGYSVSREKKESFPLTVTSAQKNPTAFYLCASSMIQALSTDTQYFGPGTRLTVL.

This clonotype came up once. V is TRBV30 and J is TRBJ1-1; D remains ambiguous. The CDR3 totals 12 residues. Germline V lookup: CDR1 GTSNPN, CDR2 SVGIG (reference sequence). Trimming removed 0 bases from V and 7 bases from J, with 9 bases in between. The CDR3 DNA sequence: TGTGCCTGGAGTGTAGAATTCTTTGAAGCTTTCTTT. Protein product: CAWSVEFFEAFF.

This chain uses TRBV11-2 with TRBJ2-7; 11 bases fit TRBD2. V lost 1 base, J lost 4 bases, and 3 bases stayed unmatched. The CDR3 has 15 residues. Per germline, CDR1 SGHAT and CDR2 FQNNGV. In nucleotides, the CDR3 is TGTGCCAGCAGCTTAGGGCCTAGCGGGGGGTACGAGCAGTACTTC. Protein: CASSLGPSGGYEQYF.

This clonotype was counted a few times. V usage is TRBV27 and J usage is TRBJ2-3; no definite D call. Trimming pared 5 bases from V and 4 bases from J, leaving 25 bases between. The CDR3 contains 18 residues. From germline, CDR1 is MNHEY and CDR2 SMNVEV (reference sequence). CDR3 in DNA: TGTGCCAGCAGTCGCCGTCCCATCACATCCACTCGGCCAGATACGCAGTATTTT. Translated: CASSRRPITSTRPDTQYF.

This clonotype occurred a few times. The chain couples TRBV20-1 to TRBJ1-2, with TRBD1 identical over 7 bases. The CDR3 is made up of 16 amino acids. Germline V gene data show CDR1 as DFQATT and CDR2 as SNEGSKA (reference sequence). Trimming cost V 5 bases and J 5 bases; bases outside gene matches: 17. The CDR3: CSAGLVGGRSEYGYTF. The CDR3 nucleotides are TGCAGTGCTGGGCTGGTAGGGGGCCGTAGTGAGTATGGCTACACCTTC.

This clonotype appeared a few times. The rearrangement uses TRBV7-3 and TRBJ2-5; 7 bases fit TRBD2. Per the germline V gene, CDR1 is SGHTA and CDR2 is FQGTGA. V gave up 0 bases and J gave up 0 bases; unmatched junction bases: 7. This CDR3 spans 17 amino acids. This CDR3 reads CASSLTRTRLYQETQYF. The CDR3 nucleotides are TGTGCCAGCAGCTTAACCCGGACTAGACTGTACCAAGAGACCCAGTACTTC.

CDR3 coding DNA: TGTGCCAGTAGTGGGACTAGCGGGGGATATAATGAGCAGTTCTTC. Amino acid sequence: CASSGTSGGYNEQFF. J is TRBJ2-1 and V is TRBV19, with TRBD2 matching 14 bases. Unmatched junction bases numbered 4, after V lost 5 bases and J lost 7 bases. The CDR3 totals 15 residues. CDR1 LNHDA and CDR2 SQIVND come from the germline V gene (reference sequence).

Remarks on this clonotype: One junction end does not reproduce the germline sequence, and a read error may be involved. The V and J genes are TRBV7-7 and TRBJ1-1; no reliable D call. From germline, CDR1 is SSHAT and CDR2 FNYEAQ (reference sequence). The CDR3 consists of 13 residues. The CDR3 reads CASSLKVNTEAFF. DNA of the CDR3: TGTGCTAGCAGCTTAAAAGTGAACACTGAAGCTTTCTTT.

The chain combines TRBV7-3 with TRBJ1-6; TRBD1 matches 8 bases. The CDR3 length is 16 residues. Per the germline V gene, CDR1 is SGHTA and CDR2 is FQGTGA. The V gene end was trimmed by 4 bases and the J gene end by 7 bases; junction bases not matched to a gene: 9. The CDR3 loop is CASSSQGAFGNSPLHF. CDR3 DNA: TGTGCCAGCAGCTCTCAGGGGGCCTTCGGGAATTCACCCCTCCACTTT.

This clonotype was seen only a few times. This chain uses TRBV6-5 with TRBJ2-7; no definite D call. V lost 1 base to trimming and J lost 5 bases, with 9 bases between them. In germline, CDR1 is MNHEY, CDR2 SVGAGI. The CDR3 covers 13 residues. The CDR3 spells CASSYWTENEQYF. CDR3 coding DNA: TGTGCCAGCAGTTACTGGACCGAGAACGAGCAGTACTTC.

The chain joins TRBV19 to TRBJ2-5; D possibly corresponds to TRBD2 (7 bases). Per the germline V gene, CDR1 is LNHDA and CDR2 is SQIVND (reference sequence). V was pared by 5 bases and J by 2 bases, with 12 bases between. This CDR3 is 14 amino acids long. In nucleotides, the CDR3 is TGTGCCAGTAGTTCCGGGGGGCTACAAGAGACCCAGTACTTC. Its protein is CASSSGGLQETQYF.

This clonotype was found a few times. This sequence joins TRBV6-1 and TRBJ1-6; the match to TRBD1 covers 10 bases. The V gene's germline CDR1 is MNHNS and CDR2 SASEGT. The V and J ends lost 10 bases and 5 bases, in that order; junction bases with no gene match: 8. CDR3 length: 15 amino acids. CDR3 sequence: CATCPTGGNNSPLHF. Here the CDR3 DNA reads TGTGCCACCTGTCCGACAGGGGGCAATAATTCACCCCTCCACTTT.

This clonotype showed up just a few times. The chain combines TRBV6-1 with TRBJ2-7; weak D call: TRBD2 (5 bases). The germline V and J ends were trimmed by 4 bases and 0 bases, with 13 bases remaining between them. From germline, CDR1 is MNHNS and CDR2 SASEGT. The CDR3 covers 15 residues. The CDR3 is CASSVGLGSSYEQYF. DNA of the CDR3: TGTGCCAGCAGTGTCGGACTCGGCAGCTCCTACGAGCAGTACTTC.

V gene TRBV4-1 combines with J gene TRBJ2-5, with D hard to call. The CDR3 contains 14 residues. Germline CDR1 MGHRA, CDR2 YSYEKL. V was trimmed by 3 bases and J by 1 base, leaving 9 bases between them. The CDR3 here is CASSQGSGQETQYF. In DNA, the CDR3 is TGCGCCAGCAGCCAGGGGTCAGGCCAAGAGACCCAGTACTTC.

This clonotype has a handful of counts. The gene calls are TRBV2 and TRBJ2-2; tentatively, D is TRBD1 (6 bases). Trimming removed 4 bases from V and 6 bases from J, with 9 bases in between. CDR3 length: 13 amino acids. Per the germline V gene, CDR1 is SNHLY and CDR2 is FYNNEI. DNA of the CDR3: TGTGCCAGCAGTGGCACAGGGTCCGGGGAGCTGTTTTTT. The encoded protein is CASSGTGSGELFF.

This clonotype turned up a few times. The chain combines TRBV20-1 with TRBJ1-1; D is unclear. The V gene lost 2 bases and the J gene lost 3 bases, with 10 bases spanning the gap. This CDR3 has 13 amino acids. The germline gives CDR1 DFQATT, CDR2 SNEGSKA (reference sequence). This CDR3 is CSARFPTDTEAFF. The CDR3, as DNA: TGCAGTGCTAGATTCCCGACCGACACTGAAGCTTTCTTT.

Concerning this clonotype itself: A read error may be the cause here, since a much bigger clone is one base away. CDR3 sequence reads: CAISSGGAAETLYF. The CDR3 DNA follows: TGTGCCATCAGTTCCGGGGGGGCCGCAGAGACCCTGTACTTC. V usage is TRBV10-3 and J usage is TRBJ2-5; 8 bases agree with TRBD2. The V gene's germline CDR1 is ENHRY and CDR2 SYGVKD. The CDR3 totals 14 residues.

This clonotype was picked up a small number of times. The rearrangement links TRBV5-4 to TRBJ1-1, with a tentative D call TRBD1 (5 bases). The length of the CDR3 is 12 residues. CDR1 is SGHNT, CDR2 YYREEE, per germline (reference sequence). V was clipped by 7 bases and J by 2 bases, with 9 bases between them. The CDR3 bases are TGTGCCAGCTCGGACACTAACACTGAAGCTTTCTTT. Its translation is CASSDTNTEAFF. Full variable domain (remainder filled in from reference TRBV5-4 and TRBJ1-1): ETGVTQSPTHLIKTRGQQVTLRCSSQSGHNTVSWYQQALGQGPQFIFQYYREEENGRGNFPPRFSGLQFPNYSSELNVNALELDDSALYLCASSDTNTEAFFGQGTRLTVV.

CDR3 coding DNA: TGTGCCAGCAGAGACAGGGGGCTCGCGGCTTTCTTT. Its protein product is CASRDRGLAAFF. V is TRBV2 and J is TRBJ1-1; 10 bases fit TRBD1. This CDR3 contains 12 residues. After removal of 6 bases from V and 11 bases from J, the junction contained 6 bases not matched to a gene. From germline, CDR1 is SNHLY and CDR2 FYNNEI.

This clonotype was observed a few times. The CDR3 region has the DNA TGTGCCAGCTCCATACTAGCGGGGGACTCCTACAATGAGCAGTTCTTC. It specifies CASSILAGDSYNEQFF. The chain couples TRBV6-4 to TRBJ2-1, with TRBD2 identical over 11 bases. This CDR3 contains 16 residues. The germline gives CDR1 MRHNA, CDR2 SNTAGT. V was clipped by 8 bases and J by 0 bases; unmatched bases: 6.